This TCR beta chain was recovered during a study of T cell responses to AZD1222 COVID-19 vaccine. Study-wide points: Recipients of AZD1222 seropositive at baseline numbered only 5 or 6. Spike-wide vaccine-associated CD4 TCRs dominated at 160-218 and 743-854.

TCRdb keeps only in-frame clones here, not all; method: immunoSEQ multiplex PCR. The sample has 150,000 to 200,000 clones, around nine tenths seen once; the top ten hold approximately 4%. About this clone itself: Its cognate antigen is unknown.

Germline V CDR1 and CDR2: SSHAT, FNYEAQ (reference sequence). V was trimmed by 5 bases and J by 3 bases, leaving 10 bases between them. CDR3 length: 14 residues. The chain has TRBV7-7 and TRBJ2-2; D gene unclear. The specimen comprised peripheral blood, sampled 28 days after the second dose of the MenACWY control vaccine. This TCR came from an adult who received the MenACWY meningococcal vaccine as a control. The CDR3, as DNA: TGTGCCAGCAGCCCAAGGAGATACACCGGGGAGCTGTTTTTT. Translated: CASSPRRYTGELFF.